This is a list of T cell receptor beta chains from one sample in a study of blood T cells in healthy people across ages. TCRdb recomputed calls from the 5' RACE reads with MiXCR, one row per CDR3 protein. The data contain 500,000 to 550,000 distinct CDR3 sequences, approximately 25% of them singletons. The same sample was also studied in work on T cells of mothers and their children.

Sequenced: blood. The origin of the receptors is a boy aged 5-17 years in good health. Each CDR3 is given with its conserved first and last residue. A D gene is named only where the DNA matches it firmly. Clone size is not always given. Where it is, it says once, few, many or a class for expanded clones.

j_call	d_call	clone_size	v_call	cdr3_aa	cdr3_nt
TRBJ2-5	TRBD2	NA	TRBV11-2	CASSLGEDRKRLAGNIQETQYF	TGTGCCAGCAGCTTAGGGGAAGACAGGAAGAGGCTAGCGGGGAATATACAAGAGACCCAGTACTTC
TRBJ2-7	NA	NA	TRBV3-1	CASSQVHRSYEQYF	TGTGCCAGCAGCCAAGTTCATCGGTCCTACGAGCAGTACTTC
TRBJ2-5	NA	NA	TRBV11-2	CASSFSRQSQETQYF	TGTGCCAGCAGCTTCAGCCGCCAGTCTCAAGAGACCCAGTACTTC
TRBJ1-3	NA	few	TRBV3-1	CASSPGNGNTIYF	TGTGCCAGCAGCCCCGGTAATGGAAACACCATATATTTT
TRBJ1-1	NA	few	TRBV9	CASSVADNTEAFF	TGTGCCAGCAGCGTAGCCGATAACACTGAAGCTTTCTTT
TRBJ1-1	NA	few	TRBV6-5	CASSWFSGRMNTEAFF	TGTGCCAGCAGTTGGTTTTCGGGGCGAATGAACACTGAAGCTTTCTTT
TRBJ2-5	TRBD2	many	TRBV28	CASGSGGAFAWTQYF	TGTGCCAGCGGAAGCGGGGGGGCCTTCGCTTGGACCCAGTACTTC
TRBJ1-4	NA	few	TRBV6-1	CASTLMDNEKLFF	TGTGCCAGCACCCTAATGGATAATGAAAAACTGTTTTTT
TRBJ2-3	TRBD1	few	TRBV28	CASYRTGPSITDTQYF	TGTGCCAGTTACAGGACAGGCCCCTCTATCACAGATACGCAGTATTTT
TRBJ2-7	NA	many	TRBV10-3	CAISASSYEQYF	TGTGCCATCAGTGCCAGCTCCTACGAGCAGTACTTC
TRBJ2-7	TRBD1	once	TRBV10-3	CAIRTGTGYAEQYF	TGTGCCATCAGGACCGGGACAGGGTATGCCGAGCAGTACTTC
TRBJ2-7	NA	NA	TRBV6-2/TRBV6-3	CASSNARGGYEQYF	TGTGCCAGCAGTAATGCTAGAGGTGGTTACGAGCAGTACTTC
TRBJ2-3	NA	NA	TRBV6-5	CASSSGVSTDTQYF	TGTGCCAGCAGTTCGGGGGTTAGCACAGATACGCAGTATTTT
TRBJ2-7	NA	NA	TRBV30	CAWSVWAGVAYEQYF	TGTGCCTGGAGTGTATGGGCAGGGGTAGCCTACGAGCAGTACTTC
TRBJ2-6	NA	many	TRBV6-2/TRBV6-3	CASSYSSGANVLTF	TGTGCCAGCAGTTACTCCTCTGGGGCCAACGTCCTGACTTTC
TRBJ1-4	NA	NA	TRBV28	CASSSKRIPNEKLFF	TGTGCCAGCAGTTCTAAGAGAATCCCAAATGAAAAACTGTTTTTT
TRBJ2-1	NA	NA	TRBV7-9	CASSLGSGHNEQFF	TGTGCCAGCAGCTTAGGTAGCGGACACAATGAGCAGTTCTTC
TRBJ2-3	NA	NA	TRBV6-5	CASSERNTDTQYF	TGTGCCAGCTCGGAGCGGAACACAGATACGCAGTATTTT
TRBJ2-7	NA	NA	TRBV30	CAWSVAPGTYEQYF	TGTGCCTGGAGTGTAGCCCCAGGGACATACGAGCAGTACTTC
TRBJ2-7	TRBD2	NA	TRBV5-1	CASSLGSGGLAGADEQYF	TGCGCCAGCAGCTTGGGGTCAGGGGGTCTAGCGGGAGCCGACGAGCAGTACTTC
TRBJ2-7	NA	NA	TRBV7-6	CASSLGVSGGLYEQSF	TGTGCCAGCAGCTTAGGGGTTAGTGGGGGCCTCTACGAGCAGTCCTTC
TRBJ1-1	NA	few	TRBV27	CASMLGVGEAFF	TGTGCCAGCATGCTTGGGGTGGGCGAAGCTTTCTTT
TRBJ1-5	NA	NA	TRBV20-1	CSAPAKWGGQPQHF	TGCAGTGCCCCGGCCAAATGGGGTGGACAGCCCCAGCATTTT
TRBJ2-5	TRBD1	few	TRBV28	CASSAGGLGAETQYF	TGTGCCAGCAGTGCAGGGGGCCTAGGTGCAGAGACCCAGTACTTC
TRBJ2-5	NA	few	TRBV7-9	CASSLAAAHETQYF	TGTGCCAGCAGCTTAGCAGCGGCCCATGAGACCCAGTACTTC
TRBJ2-3	NA	NA	TRBV7-6	CASSPGAGGTDTQYF	TGTGCCAGCAGCCCCGGGGCTGGGGGCACAGATACGCAGTATTTT
TRBJ2-5	NA	NA	TRBV6-7	CASRKQGEETQCF	TGTGCCAGCAGAAAACAGGGTGAAGAGACCCAGTGCTTC
TRBJ2-6	NA	NA	TRBV4-1	CASSQVASGANVLTF	TGCGCCAGCAGCCAAGTGGCCTCTGGGGCCAACGTCCTGACTTTC
TRBJ1-5	NA	NA	TRBV7-2	CASAGAGQPQHF	TGTGCCAGCGCAGGAGCAGGCCAGCCCCAGCATTTT
TRBJ2-5	NA	many	TRBV11-2	CASSLKKGNQETQYF	TGTGCCAGCAGCTTAAAGAAGGGAAACCAAGAGACCCAGTACTTC
TRBJ2-1	TRBD2	NA	TRBV24-1	CATSEASGGTYNEQFF	TGTGCCACCAGTGAAGCTAGCGGGGGGACCTACAATGAGCAGTTCTTC
TRBJ2-5	NA	few	TRBV29-1	CSVEGVNSKTAIQETQYF	TGCAGCGTTGAAGGGGTAAACTCCAAGACAGCAATCCAAGAGACCCAGTACTTC
TRBJ1-2	NA	few	TRBV20-1	CSPRGASDYGYTF	TGCAGTCCAAGGGGGGCGTCGGACTATGGCTACACCTTC
TRBJ2-7	NA	NA	TRBV29-1	CSVGSRVGSYEQYF	TGCAGCGTTGGCTCCAGGGTGGGCTCCTACGAGCAGTACTTC
TRBJ2-5	NA	few	TRBV7-9	CASSSLIGSQETQYF	TGTGCCAGCAGCTCATTGATCGGATCTCAAGAGACCCAGTACTTC